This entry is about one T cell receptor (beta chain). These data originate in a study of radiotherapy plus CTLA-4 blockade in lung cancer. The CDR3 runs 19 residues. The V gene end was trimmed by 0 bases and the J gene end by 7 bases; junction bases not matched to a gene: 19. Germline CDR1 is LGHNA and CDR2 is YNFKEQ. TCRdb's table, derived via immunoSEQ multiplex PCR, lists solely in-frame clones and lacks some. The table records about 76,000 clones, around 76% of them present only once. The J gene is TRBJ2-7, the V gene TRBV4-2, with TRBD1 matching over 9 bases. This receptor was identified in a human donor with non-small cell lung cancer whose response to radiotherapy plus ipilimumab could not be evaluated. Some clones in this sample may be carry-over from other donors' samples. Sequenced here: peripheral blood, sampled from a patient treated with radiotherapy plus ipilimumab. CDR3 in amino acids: CASSQDGWGPGTGSREQYF. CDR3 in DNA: TGTGCCAGCAGCCAAGACGGGTGGGGCCCCGGGACAGGGTCTCGAGAGCAGTACTTC.